The 8 T cell receptor beta chains in this list originate from one sample, sequenced in a study of beta chain features in type 1 diabetes. General study points: TCRB CDR3 length was moderately but significantly reduced in all four CD4+ subsets of Type 1 diabetes patients.

What was sequenced were expressed TCRB transcripts, since all of the isolated RNA had been reverse transcribed. Method: immunoSEQ multiplex PCR; TCRdb's copy keeps in-frame clones and lacks some. This sample has about 390,000 clones; 9.5% to 10% occur once, and the top ten carry 0.45% to 0.65%. These receptors have no known antigen. The sequencing input was central memory CD4+ T cells from blood. These receptors originate from a young man with type 1 diabetes.

Comment on this clone: Compared with germline, one end of the junction differs, possibly owing to a read error. This chain uses TRBV6-5 with TRBJ2-1; 8 nucleotides agree with TRBD2. CDR3 size: 14 residues. CDR1 is MNHEY, CDR2 SVGAGI, per germline. The CDR3 DNA is TGTGCCATCAGTACAAGCGGGAGTGAAGATGAGCAGTTCTTC. It codes for CAISTSGSEDEQFF.

V and J are TRBV4-2 and TRBJ1-1; 8 bases are shared with TRBD1. The CDR3 has 15 amino acids. J gave up 3 bases and V 1 base, and 4 bases lay outside the gene matches. Germline values: CDR1 LGHNA, CDR2 YNFKEQ. In DNA form, the CDR3 reads TGTGCCAGCAGCCAAGCTGGACAGGGATACACTGAAGCTTTCTTT. Amino acid sequence: CASSQAGQGYTEAFF.

This clone came up once. The CDR3 region has the DNA TGTGCCAGCAGTACTCGCCCTCGGTGGAACACCGGGGAGCTGTTTTTT. Its protein is CASSTRPRWNTGELFF. This chain connects TRBV27 to TRBJ2-2; no clear D. The CDR3 is 16 amino acids. Between the trimmed V and J ends, which lost 5 bases and 1 base, there was a span of 14 bases. In germline, CDR1 is MNHEY, CDR2 SMNVEV (reference sequence).

V usage is TRBV27 and J usage is TRBJ2-5; D unresolved. V lost 3 bases, J lost 4 bases, and 12 bases lay in between. The CDR3 consists of 14 residues. Germline CDR1 reads MNHEY; CDR2 reads SMNVEV (reference sequence). CDR3 nucleotide sequence: TGTGCCAGCAGTTTCAAATTAGAGGCAGAGACCCAGTACTTC. This codes for CASSFKLEAETQYF.

This chain links TRBV6-1 with TRBJ1-4; D not certain. Trimming took off 2 bases at V and 2 bases at J, with 12 bases between the two ends. The CDR3 has 16 residues. Germline CDR1 reads MNHNS; CDR2 reads SASEGT. The CDR3 DNA sequence: TGTGCCAGCAGTGAACTAAAGGGCTCCACTAATGAAAAACTGTTTTTT. It translates to CASSELKGSTNEKLFF.

V and J are TRBV4-1 and TRBJ1-4; D not resolved. Germline-derived CDR1 and CDR2 are MGHRA and YSYEKL. The V end was cut by 0 bases, the J end by 8 bases, with 13 bases between. The CDR3 totals 15 residues. CDR3 region: CASSQEYQVWEKLFF. CDR3 coding DNA: TGCGCCAGCAGCCAAGAATATCAGGTTTGGGAAAAACTGTTTTTT.

The sample holds a few counts of this clone. V usage is TRBV20-1 and J usage is TRBJ2-7; D may be TRBD1 (5 bases). The V end lost 3 bases, the J end lost 5 bases, and 8 bases lay between the germline ends. Germline V CDR1 and CDR2: DFQATT, SNEGSKA (reference sequence). The CDR3 is 11 amino acids. The CDR3 DNA sequence: TGCAGTGCTAGTGCAGGGAACGAGCAGTACTTC. Amino acids: CSASAGNEQYF.

This chain uses TRBV7-8 with TRBJ2-7, with TRBD1 matching over 9 bases. CDR3 length: 16 residues. After removal of 7 bases from V and 0 bases from J, the junction contained 10 bases not matched to a gene. Germline V lookup: CDR1 SGHVS, CDR2 FQNEAQ. The CDR3 region is CASNPAGTGYSYEQYF. CDR3 DNA sequence: TGTGCCAGCAATCCGGCCGGGACAGGGTACTCCTACGAGCAGTACTTC.